The 20 T cell receptor beta chains reported below all come from one sample, sequenced in a study of blood T cells in healthy people across ages. A J-beta primer mix and a sample-barcoded 5' primer were used in a second PCR of about 7 to 12 cycles. In TCRdb, the 5' RACE reads were re-called with MiXCR into one record per CDR3 protein. Of about 1.6 million distinct CDR3 sequences in the sample, about 31% are singletons; the top ten hold approximately 10%. The specimen was blood. The receptors come from a woman under 40 in good health.

V is TRBV20-1 and J is TRBJ2-1; 7 positions agree with TRBD2. Germline V lookup: CDR1 DFQATT, CDR2 SNEGSKA (reference sequence). This CDR3 is built from 13 residues. CDR3 residues: CSTGTNTLLGQFF. The CDR3 region has the DNA TGCAGCACTGGGACTAACACCCTGCTTGGGCAGTTCTTC.

This clonotype turned up a few times. The J gene is TRBJ1-3, the V gene TRBV7-2, with 8 bases fitting TRBD1. This CDR3 has 15 residues. V lost 5 bases to trimming and J lost 2 bases; unmatched junction nucleotides: 5. Germline V gene data show CDR1 as SGHTA and CDR2 as FQGNSA. In nucleotides, the CDR3 is TGTGCCAGCAGCCTAACAGGGGGAACTGGAAACACCATATATTTT. Protein sequence: CASSLTGGTGNTIYF.

There are a few counts of this clonotype. This chain links TRBV6-5 with TRBJ2-1; 14 nucleotides align to TRBD2. The germline gives CDR1 MNHEY, CDR2 SVGAGI. The CDR3 has 15 amino acids. V lost 7 bases and J lost 9; bases outside the gene matches: 8. The CDR3 loop is CASTPGLAGGSEQFF. CDR3 DNA sequence: TGTGCCAGCACCCCCGGACTAGCGGGAGGTAGTGAGCAGTTCTTC.

This clonotype was counted a few times. This sequence may be a read error, since a much larger clone differs from it by one base. Because it lacks the conserved phenylalanine or tryptophan at the end, this CDR3 is likely a read error. This chain's CDR3 is CASSHADRVYNQPQHC. The CDR3 DNA is TGCGCCAGCAGCCACGCGGACAGGGTTTACAATCAGCCCCAGCATTGT. The V and J genes are TRBV4-1 and TRBJ1-5; 8 bases fit TRBD1. Per the germline V gene, CDR1 is MGHRA and CDR2 is YSYEKL. With V trimmed by 3 bases and J by 3 bases, 7 bases remained unmatched. CDR3 size: 16 residues.

The V call is TRBV13, the J call TRBJ2-1; 9 positions agree with TRBD2. The ends lost 8 bases at V and 3 bases at J; junction bases unmatched: 5. The germline CDR1 and CDR2 sequences are PRHDT and FYEKMQ (reference sequence). This CDR3 spans 14 amino acids. In nucleotides, the CDR3 is TGTGCCAGCGGGAATAGCGGGAGCTACAATGAGCAGTTCTTC. This translates into CASGNSGSYNEQFF.

The V gene is TRBV9, the J gene TRBJ2-5, with D possibly being TRBD1 or TRBD2 (6 bases each). The CDR3 covers 15 residues. Trimming took 0 bases from V and 4 from J, leaving 13 bases between them. Germline-derived CDR1 and CDR2 are SGDLS and YYNGEE. CDR3 DNA: TGTGCCAGCAGCGTAGTTGAGGGGGGCCCAGAGACCCAGTACTTC. This gives the protein CASSVVEGGPETQYF.

The chain links TRBV2 to TRBJ2-7; the D gene is possibly TRBD1 (5 bases). V was cut by 7 bases and J by 2 bases, with 15 bases left in between. This CDR3 has 14 amino acids. The germline V gene encodes CDR1 SNHLY and CDR2 FYNNEI. CDR3 in DNA: TGTGCCAGCAAAAGGGGTGGGGCGGCCTACGAGCAGTACTTC. As protein: CASKRGGAAYEQYF.

The rearrangement uses TRBV6-1 and TRBJ2-3; 7 bases align to TRBD2. Trimming cost V 7 bases and J 4 bases; bases outside gene matches: 14. The germline V gene has CDR1 MNHNS and CDR2 SASEGT. The CDR3 runs to 16 residues. In nucleotides, the CDR3 is TGTGCCAGCACTATAAGGGACTACGACCGTTCAGATACGCAGTATTTT. Translated: CASTIRDYDRSDTQYF.

The rearrangement uses TRBV5-1 and TRBJ2-1, with D uncertain. The CDR3 runs to 13 residues. Per germline, CDR1 SGHRS and CDR2 YFSETQ. V shed 4 bases and J shed 7 bases, with 12 bases lying between them. This CDR3 is CASSPTERNEQFF. Here the CDR3 DNA reads TGCGCCAGCAGCCCGACCGAGAGGAATGAGCAGTTCTTC.

This sequence joins TRBV7-9 and TRBJ2-5, with 10 positions matching TRBD1. The closer fit of TRBJ2-7 to the DNA end suggests the J call may be wrong. CDR1 SEHNR and CDR2 FQNEAQ come from the germline V gene (reference sequence). There are 16 residues in the CDR3. The CDR3 DNA is TGTGCCAGCAGCTTTTCGCCGGGACAGGGGAACTACGAGCAGTACTTC. Its protein product is CASSFSPGQGNYEQYF.

This clonotype was seen a single time. J is TRBJ1-1 and V is TRBV6-4, with unresolved D. V lost 3 bases, J lost 7 bases, and 9 bases lay in between. This CDR3 has 12 amino acids. Germline CDR1 MRHNA, CDR2 SNTAGT. The CDR3 DNA reads as TGTGCCAGCAGTGAGGGGAACCGTGAAGCTTTCTTT. Its translation: CASSEGNREAFF.

V gene TRBV7-9 combines with J gene TRBJ1-2, with 8 bases matching TRBD1. The CDR3 contains 13 residues. Germline trimming cut 5 bases from V and 5 bases from J; bases unmatched to any gene: 4. Germline lookup yields CDR1 SEHNR and CDR2 FQNEAQ (reference sequence). The CDR3 DNA follows: TGTGCCAGCAGCGAGTGGACAGGGTATGGCTACACCTTC. Its translation is CASSEWTGYGYTF.

Ten or more counts support this clonotype. The chain uses TRBV4-1 and TRBJ2-1, with TRBD2 matching 9 bases. V lost 8 bases and J lost 5; bases outside the gene matches: 10. The CDR3 is made up of 15 amino acids. Germline CDR1 MGHRA, CDR2 YSYEKL. Here the CDR3 reads CASQMEASGNNEQFF. The CDR3 DNA follows: TGCGCCAGCCAGATGGAGGCTAGCGGGAACAATGAGCAGTTCTTC.

This chain links TRBV11-2 with TRBJ2-7, with 9 positions matching TRBD2. The length of the CDR3 is 15 residues. In germline, CDR1 is SGHAT, CDR2 FQNNGV. The V gene end was trimmed by 5 bases and the J gene end by 1 base; junction bases not matched to a gene: 6. The CDR3 loop is CASSLAGTISYEQYF. The CDR3, as DNA: TGTGCCAGCAGCCTAGCGGGGACAATATCCTACGAGCAGTACTTC.

V gene TRBV4-1 combines with J gene TRBJ1-1, with 9 positions matching TRBD1. V shed 1 base, J shed 11 bases, and the junction held 14 bases outside the gene matches. Looked up from germline, CDR1 is MGHRA and CDR2 is YSYEKL. This CDR3 contains 16 residues. CDR3 nucleotide sequence: TGCGCCAGCAGCCAAGTCCGGGGACAGGGCTACCTCGGTGCTTTCTTT. Translating it yields CASSQVRGQGYLGAFF.

The chain uses TRBV5-8 and TRBJ2-2, with D possibly being TRBD1 (5 bases). The V and J ends lost 2 bases and 6 bases respectively, with 14 bases between them. The CDR3 has 15 amino acids. CDR1 SGHTS and CDR2 YDEGEE come from the germline V gene. CDR3 DNA sequence: TGTGCCAGCAGCTTTCTAGGGGCGAATGCCGGGGAGCTGTTTTTT. Translated, it gives CASSFLGANAGELFF.

The chain links TRBV7-9 to TRBJ2-1; D remains unclear. Gene TRBJ2-7 matches the end of the DNA better, so the J call may be wrong. CDR1 SEHNR and CDR2 FQNEAQ come from the germline V gene (reference sequence). The CDR3 has 14 amino acids. In DNA, the CDR3 is TGTGCCAGCAGCTTCCTGGTCTCCTACAATGAGCAGTACTTC. It translates to CASSFLVSYNEQYF.

V and J are TRBV9 and TRBJ2-6; TRBD1 might be the D (5 bases). V shed 0 bases and J shed 2 bases, with 15 bases lying between them. Germline CDR1 and CDR2: SGDLS and YYNGEE. CDR3 length: 18 residues. This chain's CDR3 is CASSVDHRNNPGANVLTF. In DNA, the CDR3 is TGTGCCAGCAGCGTAGATCACAGGAACAACCCTGGGGCCAACGTCCTGACTTTC.

This clonotype was seen only a few times. The rearrangement links TRBV2 to TRBJ2-7; D gene unclear. Germline V CDR1 and CDR2: SNHLY, FYNNEI. This CDR3 contains 16 residues. V lost 4 bases and J 5 bases, leaving 21 bases between the germline ends. CDR3 protein: CASSVTFLTSSDEQYF. The CDR3 DNA sequence: TGTGCCAGCAGTGTCACCTTTTTAACATCATCGGACGAGCAGTACTTC. The full variable domain, rest sourced from reference TRBV2 and TRBJ2-7, is EPEVTQTPSHQVTQMGQEVILRCVPISNHLYFYWYRQILGQKVEFLVSFYNNEISEKSEIFDDQFSVERPDGSNFTLKIRSTKLEDSAMYFCASSVTFLTSSDEQYFGPGTRLTVT.

The V and J genes are TRBV20-1 and TRBJ1-5; D uncertain. V shed 3 bases and J shed 6 bases, with 15 bases lying between them. The CDR3 spans 14 residues. Germline loops: CDR1 DFQATT, CDR2 SNEGSKA (reference sequence). CDR3: CSASRGPSGQPQHF. The CDR3 DNA follows: TGCAGTGCTAGTCGCGGACCCTCAGGTCAGCCCCAGCATTTT.